These 24 T cell receptor beta chains originate from one sample sequenced in a study of T cells in Graves' hyperthyroidism and ophthalmopathy. RNA transcripts were the template for amplifying TCR beta CDR3 regions. The primer set for the first-round RT-PCR of the TCR CDR3 was HTBI. TCRdb itself ran the multiplex PCR reads through MiXCR, one entry per CDR3 protein. Of fewer than 500,000 distinct CDR3 sequences in the sample, more than 14% were seen once. Sequences were obtained from blood. Source of these receptors: a woman in her thirties with Graves' ophthalmopathy.

The table lists this clonotype with many counts. The CDR3 spells CASRAGGALTEAFF. In nucleotides, the CDR3 is TGTGCCAGCAGGGCAGGGGGCGCCTTGACTGAAGCTTTCTTT. The chain employs TRBV7-9 and TRBJ1-1; 8 bases agree with TRBD1. The germline V gene encodes CDR1 SEHNR and CDR2 FQNEAQ (reference sequence). Trimming removed 6 bases from V and 5 bases from J; junction bases left unmatched: 8. The CDR3 contains 14 residues.

This clonotype was recorded at least ten times. V gene TRBV6-1 combines with J gene TRBJ1-5; D may be TRBD1 (5 bases). Germline V CDR1 and CDR2: MNHNS, SASEGT. This CDR3 contains 15 residues. Trimming took 0 bases from V and 3 from J, leaving 9 bases between them. CDR3 residues: CASSEAGGDNQPQHF. CDR3 in DNA: TGTGCCAGCAGTGAAGCGGGGGGGGACAATCAGCCCCAGCATTTT.

J is TRBJ1-1 and V is TRBV6-9; TRBD1 agrees at 8 bases. CDR1 is MNHGY and CDR2 is SVAAGI in the germline V gene. The length of the CDR3 is 16 residues. The trim removed 3 bases at V and 5 bases at J, leaving 11 bases unmatched. CDR3 sequence: CASSYPNQGARTEAFF. The CDR3 DNA reads TGTGCCAGCAGTTACCCCAACCAGGGGGCGCGAACTGAAGCTTTCTTT.

This clonotype has at least ten counts. The CDR3 here is CASSLRTGDNQPQHF. CDR3 coding DNA: TGTGCCAGCAGTCTACGGACAGGGGACAATCAGCCCCAGCATTTT. The gene calls are TRBV2 and TRBJ1-5; 9 bases map to TRBD1. The germline V gene has CDR1 SNHLY and CDR2 FYNNEI. This CDR3 comprises 15 residues. The junction had 5 bases not matched to a gene; V was cut back by 5 bases and J by 3 bases. Supplemented by reference TRBV2 and TRBJ1-5, the full variable domain reads EPEVTQTPSHQVTQMGQEVILRCVPISNHLYFYWYRQILGQKVEFLVSFYNNEISEKSEIFDDQFSVERPDGSNFTLKIRSTKLEDSAMYFCASSLRTGDNQPQHFGDGTRLSIL.

The sample holds many counts of this clonotype. This chain links TRBV10-2 with TRBJ2-5; 7 bases align to TRBD1. Germline V gives CDR1 WSHSY, CDR2 SAAADI. This CDR3 contains 14 residues. Losses at the gene ends were 6 bases for V and 5 bases for J; bases not matched to a gene: 9. The CDR3 loop is CASRETGTGETQYF. The CDR3, as DNA: TGCGCCAGCAGGGAGACAGGGACGGGGGAGACCCAGTACTTC.

This clonotype was seen a handful of times. Possible read error: a much larger clone is one base away. The chain couples TRBV12-3 or TRBV12-4 to TRBJ1-2; D not resolved. The CDR3 loop spans 13 amino acids. Trimming cost V 5 bases and J 2 bases, with 9 bases left between them. The CDR3 DNA sequence: TGTGCCAGCAGTCCCCAGGCGAACTATGGCTACACCTTC. Protein product: CASSPQANYGYTF.

Comments on this clonotype: A much bigger clone sits one base away, suggesting this may be a read error. The J gene is TRBJ2-5, the V gene TRBV6-1, with 10 bases fitting TRBD2. With 3 bases clipped from V and 8 bases from J, the junction kept 6 bases outside the gene matches. CDR1 MNHNS and CDR2 SASEGT come from the germline V gene. The CDR3 consists of 14 residues. CDR3 amino acids: CASSDHSGGDTQYF. CDR3 coding DNA: TGTGCCAGCAGTGATCACAGCGGGGGGGACACCCAGTACTTC.

V is TRBV4-1 and J is TRBJ2-5, with TRBD2 matching over 14 bases. Germline CDR1 and CDR2: MGHRA and YSYEKL. CDR3 size: 17 residues. V lost 2 bases and J lost 5; bases outside the gene matches: 7. CDR3 in DNA: TGCGCCAGCAGCCAAATGACTAGCGGGGGGGCGGAGGAGACCCAGTACTTC. This codes for CASSQMTSGGAEETQYF.

As regards this clonotype: This could be a read error, since a much larger clone is one nucleotide away. The chain carries TRBV7-6 and TRBJ2-2, with D perhaps TRBD1 or TRBD2 (6 bases each). Germline V gives CDR1 SGHVS, CDR2 FNYEAQ. The CDR3 is 14 amino acids. CDR3 in amino acids: CANSRGTYTGELFF. CDR3 bases: TGTGCCAACAGCCGGGGGACATACACCGGGGAGCTGTTTTTT.

This clonotype was recorded a few times. The chain links TRBV7-9 to TRBJ2-1, with D perhaps matching TRBD2 (6 bases). The CDR3 extends over 13 amino acids. Germline assignment: CDR1 SEHNR and CDR2 FQNEAQ (reference sequence). V lost 3 bases to trimming and J lost 9 bases, with 12 bases between them. This chain's CDR3 is CASSLGSSGEQFF. The CDR3 nucleotides read TGTGCCAGCAGCTTGGGAAGTAGCGGTGAGCAGTTCTTC.

This clonotype was recorded at least ten times. The chain combines TRBV2 with TRBJ1-1, with D perhaps matching TRBD1 (5 bases). The CDR3 covers 16 residues. Germline V lookup: CDR1 SNHLY, CDR2 FYNNEI. V was clipped by 8 bases and J by 1 base, with 20 bases between them. Written as DNA, the CDR3 is TGTGCCAGCGGCATTCCTCAGGGAAATAGGAACACTGAAGCTTTCTTT. As protein: CASGIPQGNRNTEAFF.

The chain has TRBV7-9 and TRBJ2-1; TRBD2 aligns across 9 bases. This CDR3 spans 13 amino acids. V shed 5 bases, J shed 15 bases, and the junction held 11 bases outside the gene matches. Germline CDR1 and CDR2: SEHNR and FQNEAQ (reference sequence). CDR3 sequence: CASSLLLGLAPFF. DNA of the CDR3: TGTGCCAGCAGCCTGCTGCTAGGACTAGCGCCGTTCTTC.

This clonotype has ten or more counts. This rearrangement joins TRBV20-1 to TRBJ2-3, with D unclear. V lost 6 bases, J lost 5 bases, and 9 bases lay in between. This CDR3 contains 11 residues. CDR1 is DFQATT and CDR2 is SNEGSKA in the germline V gene (reference sequence). The CDR3 sequence is CSAPRKDTQYF. CDR3 DNA sequence: TGCAGTGCACCTCGTAAAGATACGCAGTATTTT.

This clonotype was seen ten or more times. V gene TRBV3-1 combines with J gene TRBJ2-1; 9 bases align to TRBD2. Losses at the gene ends were 1 base for V and 8 bases for J; bases not matched to a gene: 3. The CDR3 runs to 14 residues. CDR1 LGHDT and CDR2 YNNKEL come from the germline V gene (reference sequence). This chain's CDR3 is CASSQGTSADEQFF. The CDR3, as DNA: TGTGCCAGCAGCCAAGGGACTAGCGCCGATGAGCAGTTCTTC.

As for this clonotype: This may be a read error: a much more frequent sequence differs by one nucleotide. V usage is TRBV15 and J usage is TRBJ2-1; no reliable D call. The CDR3 covers 16 residues. CDR1 and CDR2 from the germline V gene are LNHNV and YYDKDF (reference sequence). CDR3 in DNA: TGTGTCACCAGCAGAGATCTCGGATTCGGTGACAATGAGCAGTTCTTC. Amino acids: CVTSRDLGFGDNEQFF.

The chain recombines TRBV28 with TRBJ2-3; tentatively, D is TRBD2 (6 bases). The CDR3 extends over 16 amino acids. Germline assignment: CDR1 MDHEN and CDR2 SYDVKM. Trimming took off 6 bases at V and 4 bases at J, with 20 bases between the two ends. CDR3 sequence reads: CASRTPISGRPDTQYF. The CDR3 bases are TGTGCCAGCAGGACCCCCATTAGCGGCAGACCAGATACGCAGTATTTT.

V is TRBV6-2 or TRBV6-3 and J is TRBJ2-3, with D possibly TRBD2 on 5 matching bases. V gave up 2 bases and J gave up 0 bases, with 15 bases separating them. This CDR3 has 17 amino acids. From germline, CDR1 is MNHEY and CDR2 SVGEGT. The CDR3 DNA sequence: TGTGCCAGCAGTTACCCCCCAGAGGGTTCTAGCACAGATACGCAGTATTTT. This codes for CASSYPPEGSSTDTQYF.

This clonotype was found a few times. This sequence joins TRBV7-2 and TRBJ1-6, with D tentatively TRBD1 (6 bases). This CDR3 is 14 amino acids long. Trimming pared 6 bases from V and 5 bases from J, leaving 11 bases between. Germline V gene sequence: CDR1 SGHTA, CDR2 FQGNSA. CDR3 amino acids: CASRPGANNSPLHF. The CDR3 nucleotides read TGTGCCAGCAGGCCGGGGGCGAATAATTCACCCCTCCACTTT.

At least ten counts were recorded for this clonotype. The V and J genes are TRBV5-4 and TRBJ2-7; TRBD1 aligns across 8 bases. The CDR3 is 15 residues long. Germline lookup yields CDR1 SGHNT and CDR2 YYREEE (reference sequence). V shed 4 bases, J shed 4 bases, and the junction held 10 bases outside the gene matches. The CDR3 sequence is CASSRTGQGKYEQYF. CDR3 coding DNA: TGTGCCAGCAGCCGGACCGGACAGGGAAAATACGAGCAGTACTTC.

This clonotype appeared many times. This chain joins TRBV12-3 or TRBV12-4 and TRBJ2-5; possible D gene TRBD2, 7 bases. The CDR3 spans 15 residues. The V gene lost 8 bases and the J gene lost 6 bases, with 22 bases spanning the gap. CDR3 nucleotide sequence: TGTGCCAGCGCTCCCGCCAAGCGGGGACAAAAGACCCAGTACTTC. Its protein is CASAPAKRGQKTQYF.

This clonotype showed up many times. The CDR3: CSARGAAANSPLHF. CDR3 sequence (DNA): TGCAGTGCCCGAGGGGCGGCAGCTAATTCACCCCTCCACTTT. This chain joins TRBV20-1 and TRBJ1-6; weak D call: TRBD1 (5 bases). There are 14 residues in the CDR3. The V end lost 6 bases, the J end lost 6 bases, and 15 bases lay between the germline ends. CDR1 and CDR2 (germline): DFQATT, SNEGSKA (reference sequence).

This clonotype was observed many times. The chain joins TRBV6-1 to TRBJ2-5; 10 bases are shared with TRBD1. The germline CDR1 and CDR2 sequences are MNHNS and SASEGT. CDR3 size: 13 residues. Unmatched junction bases numbered 5, after V lost 10 bases and J lost 3 bases. Here the CDR3 DNA reads TGTGCCACCCGGGACAGGGGCAAAGAGACCCAGTACTTC. It is translated as CATRDRGKETQYF.

V usage is TRBV29-1 and J usage is TRBJ2-3; D perhaps matches TRBD1 (6 bases). The CDR3 has 13 amino acids. The V and J ends lost 3 bases and 4 bases respectively, with 11 bases between them. The germline V gene has CDR1 SQVTM and CDR2 ANQGSEA. The CDR3, as DNA: TGCAGCGTTGAGGGGGCTAGTGCAGATACGCAGTATTTT. It translates to CSVEGASADTQYF.

This clonotype has just a few counts. The chain has TRBV9 and TRBJ1-6; D is undetermined. The CDR3 totals 15 residues. V gave up 0 bases and J gave up 3 bases, with 7 bases separating them. The germline V gene encodes CDR1 SGDLS and CDR2 YYNGEE. The CDR3 here is CASSVGAGYNSPLHF. CDR3 DNA sequence: TGTGCCAGCAGCGTAGGGGCAGGCTATAATTCACCCCTCCACTTT.